Sequencing of this T cell receptor beta chain was carried out in a study of blood T cell repertoires in COVID-19 (dated by TCRdb to 2019 to 2021). Looking at the study overall: Samples covering the acute and convalescent phases of COVID-19 were provided by collaborators in the United States, Italy and Spain. Samples came from the ongoing ImmuneRACE study (first 160 participants) plus 1,254 subjects from 6 global collaborators. The repertoires were made available in a free public database intended to serve as a resource for research on the immune response to SARS-CoV-2. Subjects who had been exposed to COVID-19, were actively infected with it, or had recovered from it provided the deeply sampled blood TCRbeta repertoires that made up the dataset. Where available, HLA class I and class II types were taken from metadata supplied by the sample provider and were not determined by assay-based typing. Nearly every sample came with metadata listing a de-identified subject ID, COVID-19 status, age in years and sex. The material from the prospective study consisted of cDNA or gDNA derived from T cells, B-cell-depleted T cells, or PBMCs. Points the paper makes about the study in general: Clinical and demographic metadata were provided uncurated, with the amount varying by source and participant.

At one collaborating source in Seattle, patients were enrolled during active infection and were followed longitudinally through the course of disease. Each collaborating institution followed its own protocols to collect whole blood in K2EDTA tubes. For TCRbeta analysis, collaborator samples were shipped as frozen whole blood, as isolated PBMCs, or as DNA extracted from either sample type. Concerning this clone: Its recognized antigen is unknown. Base qualities are missing; no much larger clone stands one base away.

Germline trimming amounts to 7 bases on V and 2 bases on J, with 7 as the count of junction bases outside the gene matches. The germline V gene (reference sequence) provides CDR1 LNHDA and CDR2 SQIVND. The cysteine opens and the phenylalanine closes a CDR3 of 15 amino acids. Just CDR3 DNA is preserved here, 45 bases in frame from base 1. The immunoSEQ Assay, a bias-controlled multiplex PCR, was used to amplify TCRbeta CDR3 regions from genomic DNA. The original methods were these. The number of nucleated cells in each sample was estimated from the amplification of reference gene primers within the assay. To quantify the absolute abundance of each unique TCRbeta CDR3 rearrangement, sequence reads were collapsed and filtered. For each sample, productive Simpson clonality was calculated by taking the square root of Simpson's diversity index across productive rearrangements. TCRdb holds this immuneACCESS table with in-frame rearrangements only. Some clones are missing; in checked studies, unresolved V genes explain under half, and the rest has no known cause. V and J calls plus clone size are reproduced from that table; the DNA served to infer D and trimming. Recorded for this sample are around 270,000 clones; 75% to 95% of them occurred a single time. The leading ten clones occupy 2% to 3% of the sample.

This clonotype was sampled from a person between 18 and 30 years old with COVID-19, enrolled during active disease. The chain links TRBV19 with TRBJ1-5; TRBD1 matches 8 bases in the middle. The source material was peripheral blood. The DNA is TGTGCCAGTACCACTACAGGGGGAGGCAATCAGCCCCAGCATTTT. Translated, this is CASTTTGGGNQPQHF.